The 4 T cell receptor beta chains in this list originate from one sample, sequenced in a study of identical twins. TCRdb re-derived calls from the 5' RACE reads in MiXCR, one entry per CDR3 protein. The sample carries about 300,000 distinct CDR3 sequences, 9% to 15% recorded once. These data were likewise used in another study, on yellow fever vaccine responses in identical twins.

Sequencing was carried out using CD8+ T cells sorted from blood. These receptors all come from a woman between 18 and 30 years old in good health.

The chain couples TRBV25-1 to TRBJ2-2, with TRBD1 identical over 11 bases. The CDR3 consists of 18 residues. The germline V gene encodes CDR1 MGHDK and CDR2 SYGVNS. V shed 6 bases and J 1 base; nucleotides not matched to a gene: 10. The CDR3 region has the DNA TGTGCCAGCAGGGGGGACAGGGGGGTAGCAATGAACACCGGGGAGCTGTTTTTT. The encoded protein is CASRGDRGVAMNTGELFF.

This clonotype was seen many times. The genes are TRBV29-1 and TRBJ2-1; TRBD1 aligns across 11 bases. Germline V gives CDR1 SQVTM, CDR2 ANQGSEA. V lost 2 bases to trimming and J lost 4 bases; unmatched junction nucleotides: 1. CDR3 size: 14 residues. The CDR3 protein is CSVERDRGYNEQFF. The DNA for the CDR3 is TGCAGCGTTGAAAGGGACAGGGGGTACAATGAGCAGTTCTTC.

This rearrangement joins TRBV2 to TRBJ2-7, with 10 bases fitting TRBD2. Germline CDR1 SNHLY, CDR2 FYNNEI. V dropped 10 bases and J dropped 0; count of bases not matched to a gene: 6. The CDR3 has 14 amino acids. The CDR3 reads CAITSGNVSYEQYF. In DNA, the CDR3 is TGTGCCATTACTAGCGGGAACGTCTCCTACGAGCAGTACTTC.

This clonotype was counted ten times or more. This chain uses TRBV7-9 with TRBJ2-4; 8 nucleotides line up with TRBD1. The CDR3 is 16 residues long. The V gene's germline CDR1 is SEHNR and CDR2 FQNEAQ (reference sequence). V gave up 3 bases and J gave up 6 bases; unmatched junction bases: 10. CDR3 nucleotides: TGTGCCAGCAGCTTCACAGGGGGAGACTCCGTAAACATTCAGTACTTC. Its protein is CASSFTGGDSVNIQYF.